Presented here are 3 T cell receptor beta chains from one specimen sequenced in a study of blood T cell repertoires in COVID-19. The repertoire was sequenced with immunoSEQ multiplex PCR; TCRdb's copy has only in-frame clones and lacks some. This table has more than 200,000 clones, about 88% appearing once. Sequenced input: peripheral blood. These receptors originate from a woman in her thirties or forties who had recovered from COVID-19.

The chain joins TRBV14 to TRBJ2-7; tentative D call: TRBD1 (5 bases). The CDR3 is made up of 15 amino acids. CDR1 is SGHDN, CDR2 FVKESK, per germline. V lost 4 bases and J lost 5, with 18 bases in between. The CDR3 DNA is TGTGCCAGCAGCCCTGAAACAGGCCCCCGAAACGAGCAGTACTTC. It translates to CASSPETGPRNEQYF.

CDR3 loop: CASSLGLAGGVNEQFF. The CDR3 DNA reads TGTGCCAGCAGCTTGGGGCTAGCGGGAGGCGTTAATGAGCAGTTCTTC. The chain uses TRBV5-5 and TRBJ2-1, with 11 nucleotides matching TRBD2. This CDR3 region has 16 residues. Per germline, CDR1 SGHKS and CDR2 YYEKEE (reference sequence). Unmatched junction bases numbered 6, after V lost 0 bases and J lost 7 bases.

The CDR3 reads CASGQGGLAGNTGELFF. The CDR3, as DNA: TGTGCCTCTGGACAGGGAGGGCTAGCGGGAAATACCGGGGAGCTGTTTTTT. This chain uses TRBV10-3 with TRBJ2-2; tentatively, D is TRBD2 (9 bases). V gave up 11 bases and J gave up 5 bases, with 27 bases separating them. The CDR3 consists of 17 residues. CDR1 is ENHRY, CDR2 SYGVKD, per germline.